These 18 T cell receptor beta chains originate from one sample sequenced in a study of cytomegalovirus exposure and HLA in healthy donors. Researchers ran the PCR with 60 Vbeta and 13 Jbeta primers. Assay used: immunoSEQ multiplex PCR; TCRdb lists only in-frame clones, some missing. The sample lists about 140,000 clones; around four fifths were seen once. Source material: PBMCs. These receptors originate from a woman aged 55-69 years in good health and CMV-seropositive.

This chain uses TRBV4-1 with TRBJ2-5; 8 bases align to TRBD1. The CDR3 loop spans 14 amino acids. Trimming removed 6 bases from V and 5 bases from J; junction bases left unmatched: 8. Germline assignment: CDR1 MGHRA and CDR2 YSYEKL. Written as DNA, the CDR3 is TGCGCCAGCAGAAGGACAGGGTACGGGGAGACCCAGTACTTC. Amino acid sequence: CASRRTGYGETQYF.

For this clone: At one of its ends the junction is not consistent with the germline gene, which may arise from a read error. The V call is TRBV7-7, the J call TRBJ2-1; 14 bases line up with TRBD2. The germline CDR1 and CDR2 sequences are SSHAT and FNYEAQ (reference sequence). CDR3 length: 13 amino acids. CDR3 loop: CASSLGTSGRKFF. The CDR3 region has the DNA TGTGCTAGCAGCTTAGGGACTAGCGGGAGAAAGTTCTTC.

J is TRBJ2-7 and V is TRBV19; no clear D gene. Germline V gives CDR1 LNHDA, CDR2 SQIVND (reference sequence). The CDR3 loop spans 14 amino acids. The ends were cut back, 7 bases at V and 1 base at J, with 14 bases in the middle. The chain's CDR3 is CASTRVLGSYEQYF. As DNA, the CDR3 is TGTGCCAGTACTCGGGTTTTAGGATCCTACGAGCAGTACTTC. The variable domain in full, completed from reference TRBV19 and TRBJ2-7, reads DGGITQSPKYLFRKEGQNVTLSCEQNLNHDAMYWYRQDPGQGLRLIYYSQIVNDFQKGDIAEGYSVSREKKESFPLTVTSAQKNPTAFYLCASTRVLGSYEQYFGPGTRLTVT.

The chain has TRBV19 and TRBJ2-7; the match to TRBD2 covers 12 bases. Germline V gene lookup returns CDR1 LNHDA and CDR2 SQIVND (reference sequence). The CDR3 has 15 amino acids. Losses at the gene ends were 8 bases for V and 2 bases for J; bases not matched to a gene: 7. The CDR3 spells CASSQTSGSPYEQYF. The CDR3 coding sequence is TGTGCCAGTTCCCAGACTAGCGGGAGTCCCTACGAGCAGTACTTC.

J is TRBJ2-3 and V is TRBV15; possible D gene TRBD2, 7 bases. The germline CDR1 and CDR2 sequences are LNHNV and YYDKDF (reference sequence). Trimming took off 0 bases at V and 4 bases at J, with 14 bases between the two ends. CDR3 size: 16 residues. The CDR3 DNA sequence: TGTGCCACCAGCAGAGATTTGGCGGGGGCCTCAGATACGCAGTATTTT. Its translation: CATSRDLAGASDTQYF.

CDR3 residues: CASSPAGEDQETQYF. CDR3 in DNA: TGTGCCAGCTCACCGGCGGGAGAAGACCAAGAGACCCAGTACTTC. This chain links TRBV18 with TRBJ2-5, with TRBD2 identical over 7 bases. The junction had 4 bases not matched to a gene; V was cut back by 3 bases and J by 0 bases. CDR1 is KGHSH, CDR2 LQKENI, per germline. This CDR3 comprises 15 residues.

This clone was seen only once. The V and J genes are TRBV2 and TRBJ1-4; 7 bases line up with TRBD1. CDR3 length: 13 amino acids. Germline loops: CDR1 SNHLY, CDR2 FYNNEI. V lost 8 bases to trimming and J lost 3 bases; unmatched junction nucleotides: 3. CDR3: CASRGTANEKLFF. CDR3 DNA sequence: TGTGCCAGCCGGGGGACAGCTAATGAAAAACTGTTTTTT. Drawing the rest from reference TRBV2 and TRBJ1-4, the complete variable domain is EPEVTQTPSHQVTQMGQEVILRCVPISNHLYFYWYRQILGQKVEFLVSFYNNEISEKSEIFDDQFSVERPDGSNFTLKIRSTKLEDSAMYFCASRGTANEKLFFGSGTQLSVL.

This clone was recorded only once. The chain employs TRBV5-1 and TRBJ2-5, with D uncertain. CDR3 size: 13 residues. Germline CDR1 is SGHRS and CDR2 is YFSETQ. The V end was cut by 0 bases, the J end by 7 bases, with 10 bases between. CDR3 bases: TGCGCCAGCAGCTTGGCGGGTTTAGGGACCCAGTACTTC. This translates into CASSLAGLGTQYF.

The chain recombines TRBV4-1 with TRBJ2-7; 9 bases are a match to TRBD1. Unmatched junction bases numbered 6, after V lost 3 bases and J lost 3 bases. This CDR3 has 15 amino acids. The V gene's germline CDR1 is MGHRA and CDR2 YSYEKL. CDR3 nucleotides: TGCGCCAGCAGCCAGGGCGGACAGGGGAGCTACGAGCAGTACTTC. This gives the protein CASSQGGQGSYEQYF.

This chain joins TRBV2 and TRBJ2-2, with 10 bases aligning to TRBD2. CDR1 and CDR2 (germline): SNHLY, FYNNEI. V gave up 7 bases and J gave up 10 bases; unmatched junction bases: 9. The CDR3 consists of 14 residues. The CDR3 protein is CASIPVLAGAELFF. CDR3 DNA: TGTGCCAGCATCCCTGTCCTAGCGGGAGCGGAGCTGTTTTTT.

The V gene is TRBV27, the J gene TRBJ2-7; no definite D call. CDR1 is MNHEY and CDR2 is SMNVEV in the germline V gene (reference sequence). The CDR3 spans 13 residues. Trimming stripped 7 bases from V and 5 bases from J, with 15 bases between. CDR3 region: CASTGSRSNEQYF. CDR3 coding DNA: TGTGCCAGCACGGGTAGCCGGTCTAACGAGCAGTACTTC.

The V and J genes are TRBV6-5 and TRBJ2-2, with D possibly being TRBD2 (5 bases). The CDR3 covers 12 residues. Germline V gene data show CDR1 as MNHEY and CDR2 as SVGAGI. The ends were cut back, 8 bases at V and 6 bases at J, with 10 bases in the middle. The CDR3 spells CASGRTAGELFF. The CDR3 DNA follows: TGTGCCAGCGGCAGGACTGCCGGGGAGCTGTTTTTT.

The chain links TRBV7-9 to TRBJ1-1, with a weak D call TRBD1 (6 bases). Trimming took 5 bases from V and 6 from J, leaving 16 bases between them. The CDR3 spans 14 residues. From germline, CDR1 is SEHNR and CDR2 FQNEAQ (reference sequence). This CDR3 is CASSPPTGSAEAFF. In DNA form, the CDR3 reads TGTGCCAGCAGCCCTCCCACAGGGAGTGCTGAAGCTTTCTTT. The full variable domain, completed using reference TRBV7-9 and TRBJ1-1, is DTGVSQNPRHKITKRGQNVTFRCDPISEHNRLYWYRQTLGQGPEFLTYFQNEAQLEKSRLLSDRFSAERPKGSFSTLEIQRTEQGDSAMYLCASSPPTGSAEAFFGQGTRLTVV.

The rearrangement uses TRBV7-3 and TRBJ2-6; D remains ambiguous. The CDR3 covers 15 residues. Germline V gene lookup returns CDR1 SGHTA and CDR2 FQGTGA. Deletions cut 5 bases from V and 0 bases from J, with 8 bases between. CDR3 residues: CASSQRSSGANVLTF. The CDR3 region has the DNA TGTGCCAGCAGCCAGAGGTCCTCTGGGGCCAACGTCCTGACTTTC.

The gene calls are TRBV28 and TRBJ2-7; TRBD2 matches at 11 bases. Per germline, CDR1 MDHEN and CDR2 SYDVKM. V shed 2 bases, J shed 2 bases, and the junction held 14 bases outside the gene matches. The CDR3 totals 19 residues. The CDR3 loop is CASSLDAGGLAEITYEQYF. The CDR3 DNA reads as TGTGCCAGCAGTTTAGACGCTGGGGGACTAGCGGAGATTACCTACGAGCAGTACTTC.

For this clone: The conserved phenylalanine or tryptophan is not found at the CDR3 terminus, so this likely reflects a read error. No DNA is shown, since the ends of the CDR3 on it are uncertain; the CDR3 is the one TCRdb lists. J is TRBJ2-7 and V is TRBV27; TRBD2, the D gene given by the table, was not confirmed from the DNA. From its first to its last residue, the CDR3 has 14 amino acids. Germline assignment: CDR1 MNHEY and CDR2 SMNVEV (reference sequence). This chain's CDR3 is CASKLAAASYEEYL.

The chain joins TRBV6-1 to TRBJ2-5; 8 nucleotides line up with TRBD1. This CDR3 comprises 14 residues. Germline lookup yields CDR1 MNHNS and CDR2 SASEGT. The ends lost 4 bases at V and 5 bases at J; junction bases unmatched: 6. CDR3 region: CASSARGRVETQYF. In nucleotides, the CDR3 is TGTGCCAGCAGTGCCAGGGGGCGCGTGGAGACCCAGTACTTC.

This clone was counted a few times. This chain uses TRBV6-6 with TRBJ2-1; 8 bases align to TRBD1. The CDR3 consists of 16 residues. Germline assignment: CDR1 MNHNY and CDR2 SVGAGI (reference sequence). The V and J ends lost 2 bases and 0 bases, in that order; junction bases with no gene match: 3. The CDR3 spells CASSYPTGGSYNEQFF. The CDR3 region has the DNA TGTGCCAGCAGTTACCCTACAGGGGGCTCCTACAATGAGCAGTTCTTC.